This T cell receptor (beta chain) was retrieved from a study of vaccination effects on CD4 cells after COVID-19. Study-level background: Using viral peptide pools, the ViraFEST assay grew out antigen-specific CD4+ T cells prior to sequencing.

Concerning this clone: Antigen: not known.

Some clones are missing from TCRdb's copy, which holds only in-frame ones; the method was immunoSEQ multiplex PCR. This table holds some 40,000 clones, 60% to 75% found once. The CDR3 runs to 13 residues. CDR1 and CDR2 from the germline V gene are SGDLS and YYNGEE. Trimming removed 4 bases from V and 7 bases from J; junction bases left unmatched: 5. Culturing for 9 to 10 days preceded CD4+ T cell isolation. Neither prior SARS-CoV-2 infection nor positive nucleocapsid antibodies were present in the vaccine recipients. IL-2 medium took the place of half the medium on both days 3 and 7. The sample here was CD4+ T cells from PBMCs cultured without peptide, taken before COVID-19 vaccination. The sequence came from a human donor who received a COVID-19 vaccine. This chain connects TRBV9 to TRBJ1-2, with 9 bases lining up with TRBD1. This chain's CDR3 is CASSPMTGGGYTF. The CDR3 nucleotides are TGTGCCAGCAGCCCAATGACAGGGGGTGGCTACACCTTC.